This TCR beta chain was captured by sequencing in a study of radiotherapy plus CTLA-4 blockade in lung cancer. Notes on this clone: The antigen remains unidentified.

This table comes from immunoSEQ multiplex PCR, and its TCRdb copy is limited to in-frame clones, with some not included. The sample comprises tens of thousands of clones, roughly 72% of which are singletons, and around 9.9% rests with the top ten. Germline assignment: CDR1 SGHDT and CDR2 YYEEEE. The CDR3 is 14 amino acids. J gave up 2 bases and V 4 bases, and 2 bases lay outside the gene matches. The study, taken as a whole, reports: Among reported predictors of response, early blood T cell clone dynamics with interferon-beta performed best. Subsequent to radiotherapy plus ipilimumab, tumor-derived TCR clones underwent expansion in blood.

The gene calls are TRBV5-6 and TRBJ1-2; 10 bases agree with TRBD1. This clonotype was obtained from a human donor with non-small cell lung cancer who had stable disease on radiotherapy plus ipilimumab. Source: peripheral blood, taken from a patient treated with radiotherapy plus ipilimumab. The DNA for the CDR3 is TGTGCCAGCAGCCAGGGACAGGGGAACTATGGCTACACCTTC. Translating gives CASSQGQGNYGYTF.